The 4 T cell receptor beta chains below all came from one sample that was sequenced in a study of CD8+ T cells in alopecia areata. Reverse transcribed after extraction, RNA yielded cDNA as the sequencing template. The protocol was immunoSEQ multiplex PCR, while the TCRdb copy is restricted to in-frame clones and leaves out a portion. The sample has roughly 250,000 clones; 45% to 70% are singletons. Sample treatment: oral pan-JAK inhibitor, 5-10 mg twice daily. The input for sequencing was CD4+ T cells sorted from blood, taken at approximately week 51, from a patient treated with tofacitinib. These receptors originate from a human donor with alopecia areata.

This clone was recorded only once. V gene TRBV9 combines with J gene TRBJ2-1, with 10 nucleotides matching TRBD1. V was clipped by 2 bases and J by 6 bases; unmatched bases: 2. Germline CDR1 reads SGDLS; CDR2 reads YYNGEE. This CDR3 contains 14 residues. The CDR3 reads CASSVRQGANEQFF. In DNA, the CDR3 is TGTGCCAGCAGCGTGAGACAGGGGGCCAATGAGCAGTTCTTC.

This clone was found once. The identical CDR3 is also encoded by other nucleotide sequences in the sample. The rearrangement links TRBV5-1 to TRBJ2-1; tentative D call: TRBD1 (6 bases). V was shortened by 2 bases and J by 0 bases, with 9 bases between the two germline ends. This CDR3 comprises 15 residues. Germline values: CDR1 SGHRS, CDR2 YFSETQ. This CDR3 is CASSLEGGSYNEQFF. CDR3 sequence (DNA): TGCGCCAGCAGCTTAGAAGGGGGCTCCTACAATGAGCAGTTCTTC.

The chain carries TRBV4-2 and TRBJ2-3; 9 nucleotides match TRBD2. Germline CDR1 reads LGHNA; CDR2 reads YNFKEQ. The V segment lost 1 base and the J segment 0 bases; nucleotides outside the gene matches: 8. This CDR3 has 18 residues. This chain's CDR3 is CASSQVASGTTSTDTQYF. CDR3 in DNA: TGTGCCAGCAGCCAAGTGGCTAGCGGGACAACTAGCACAGATACGCAGTATTTT.

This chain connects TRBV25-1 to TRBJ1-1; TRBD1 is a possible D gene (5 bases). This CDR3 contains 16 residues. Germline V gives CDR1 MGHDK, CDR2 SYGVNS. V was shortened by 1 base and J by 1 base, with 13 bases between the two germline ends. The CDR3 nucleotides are TGTGCCAGCAGTGAATCAGGAAAGGGGCCGAACACTGAAGCTTTCTTT. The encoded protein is CASSESGKGPNTEAFF.